Below are 10 T cell receptor beta chains sequenced from a single sample in a study of T-cell memory formation after mild COVID-19. TCRdb re-analysed the 5' RACE reads in MiXCR, keeping a single row per CDR3 protein. The repertoire holds 450,000 to 650,000 distinct CDR3 sequences, 18% seen once, with 9.5% to 15% in the top ten. The sequencing input was PBMCs or a T cell subset sorted from them (not recorded which). All receptors come from an adult woman who had mild COVID-19 (a few samples of this study predate the infection). Cell type and time point are not known.

This clonotype was seen a few times. V and J are TRBV5-6 and TRBJ2-5; 7 positions match TRBD2. The V and J ends lost 5 bases and 7 bases, in that order; junction bases with no gene match: 5. CDR3 length: 12 residues. Germline values: CDR1 SGHDT, CDR2 YYEEEE. For the CDR3, the DNA is TGTGCCAGCAGTTCCCCGGGGGGGACCCAGTACTTC. This encodes CASSSPGGTQYF.

The chain carries TRBV12-3 or TRBV12-4 and TRBJ2-1; 7 bases are shared with TRBD1. The CDR3 extends over 13 amino acids. V lost 4 bases and J lost 8; bases outside the gene matches: 5. The CDR3 sequence is CASSSTGAHEQFF. In DNA form, the CDR3 reads TGTGCCAGCAGTTCCACAGGGGCACATGAGCAGTTCTTC.

There are many counts of this clonotype. One end of the junction is discordant with germline, which a read error may explain. The rearrangement uses TRBV19 and TRBJ2-3, with 7 bases fitting TRBD2. Germline CDR1 LNHDA, CDR2 SQIVND (reference sequence). The length of the CDR3 is 15 residues. CDR3 loop: CASSLDGGSTDTQYF. CDR3 in DNA: TGTGCCAGTAGTCTAGACGGGGGGAGCACAGATACGCAGTATTTT.

This chain links TRBV10-3 with TRBJ2-5; D gene uncertain. The CDR3 contains 14 residues. CDR1 and CDR2 (germline): ENHRY, SYGVKD. The V gene lost 5 bases and the J gene lost 5 bases, with 15 bases spanning the gap. CDR3 DNA sequence: TGTGCCATCAGTTCCCCGGGCAGATCGGAGACCCAGTACTTC. It translates to CAISSPGRSETQYF.

This clonotype was recorded a few times. The chain combines TRBV7-2 with TRBJ2-1, with 8 bases fitting TRBD2. Germline lookup yields CDR1 SGHTA and CDR2 FQGNSA. This CDR3 comprises 18 residues. V trimming: 1 base; J trimming: 7 bases; junction bases outside the gene matches: 15. CDR3 region: CASSLVGLAGPPGNEQFF. The CDR3 DNA follows: TGTGCCAGCAGCTTAGTTGGTCTAGCGGGTCCCCCTGGGAATGAGCAGTTCTTC. Based on the CDR3 plus reference TRBV7-2 and TRBJ2-1, the full variable domain is GAGVSQSPSNKVTEKGKDVELRCDPISGHTALYWYRQSLGQGLEFLIYFQGNSAPDKSGLPSDRFSAERTGGSVSTLTIQRTQQEDSAVYLCASSLVGLAGPPGNEQFFGPGTRLTVL.

A few counts support this clonotype. The J gene is TRBJ2-5, the V gene TRBV3-1; TRBD1 might be the D (5 bases). From germline, CDR1 is LGHDT and CDR2 YNNKEL (reference sequence). Trimming took 4 bases from V and 2 from J, leaving 14 bases between them. The length of the CDR3 is 15 residues. This CDR3 is CASSRLRGNQETQYF. In DNA form, the CDR3 reads TGTGCCAGCAGCCGCCTAAGGGGAAATCAAGAGACCCAGTACTTC.

The chain is built from TRBV6-5 and TRBJ2-4; TRBD2 agrees at 9 bases. CDR1 MNHEY and CDR2 SVGAGI come from the germline V gene. The V segment lost 8 bases and the J segment 2 bases; nucleotides outside the gene matches: 10. The CDR3 length is 16 residues. DNA for the CDR3: TGTGCCAGCCGTCGGGCGGGAGGGTTAACCAAAAACATTCAGTACTTC. It specifies CASRRAGGLTKNIQYF.

This clonotype was found a few times. J is TRBJ2-5 and V is TRBV5-1; TRBD2 matches 13 bases. The CDR3 runs to 15 residues. Trimming took 3 bases from V and 5 from J; bases not matched to a gene: 4. Germline assignment: CDR1 SGHRS and CDR2 YFSETQ. CDR3 nucleotides: TGCGCCAGCAGCTCGGGACTAGCGGGGTTCGAGACCCAGTACTTC. Translated, it gives CASSSGLAGFETQYF.

Only a few counts were recorded for this clonotype. The chain recombines TRBV4-3 with TRBJ2-5; 11 bases are shared with TRBD2. CDR1 and CDR2 (germline): LGHNA, YSLEER. The CDR3 covers 15 residues. Losses at the gene ends were 5 bases for V and 4 bases for J; bases not matched to a gene: 6. CDR3 in amino acids: CASSYRTSGLETQYF. The CDR3 coding sequence is TGCGCCAGCAGCTACCGGACTAGCGGGTTAGAGACCCAGTACTTC.

This chain links TRBV5-1 with TRBJ2-1; D is undetermined. Germline-derived CDR1 and CDR2 are SGHRS and YFSETQ. Trimming removed 1 base from V and 7 bases from J, with 9 bases in between. This CDR3 is 13 amino acids long. The CDR3 DNA is TGCGCCAGCAGCTTGTATGTTGGAAATGAGCAGTTCTTC. Translating gives CASSLYVGNEQFF.